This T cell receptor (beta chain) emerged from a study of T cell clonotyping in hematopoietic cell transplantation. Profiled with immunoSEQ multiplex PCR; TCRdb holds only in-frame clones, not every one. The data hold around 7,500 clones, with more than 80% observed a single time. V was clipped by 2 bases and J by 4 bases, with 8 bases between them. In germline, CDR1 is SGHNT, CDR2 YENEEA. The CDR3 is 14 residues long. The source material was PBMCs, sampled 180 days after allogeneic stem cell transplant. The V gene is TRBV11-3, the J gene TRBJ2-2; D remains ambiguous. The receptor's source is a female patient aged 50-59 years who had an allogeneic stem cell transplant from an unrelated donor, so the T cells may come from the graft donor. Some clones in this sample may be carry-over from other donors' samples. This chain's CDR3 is CASSLSEATGELFF. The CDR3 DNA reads TGTGCCAGCAGCTTAAGCGAAGCCACCGGGGAGCTGTTTTTT. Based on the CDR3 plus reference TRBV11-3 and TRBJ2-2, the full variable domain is EAGVVQSPRYKIIEKKQPVAFWCNPISGHNTLYWYLQNLGQGPELLIRYENEEAVDDSQLPKDRFSAERLKGVDSTLKIQPAELGDSAVYLCASSLSEATGELFFGEGSRLTVL.